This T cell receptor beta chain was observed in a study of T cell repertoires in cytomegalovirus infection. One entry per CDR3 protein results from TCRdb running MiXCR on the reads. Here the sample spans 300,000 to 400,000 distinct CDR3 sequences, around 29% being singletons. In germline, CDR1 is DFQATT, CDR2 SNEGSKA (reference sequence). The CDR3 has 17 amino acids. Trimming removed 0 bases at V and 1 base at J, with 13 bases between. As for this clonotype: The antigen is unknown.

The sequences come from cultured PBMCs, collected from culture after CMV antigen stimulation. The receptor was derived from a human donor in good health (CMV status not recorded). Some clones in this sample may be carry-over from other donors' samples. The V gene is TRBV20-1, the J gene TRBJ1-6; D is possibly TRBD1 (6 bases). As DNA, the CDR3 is TGCAGTGCTAGAGATTTGGAAGGGGGATCCTATAATTCACCCCTCCACTTT. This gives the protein CSARDLEGGSYNSPLHF.